The 25 T cell receptor beta chains in this list originate from one sample, sequenced in a study of shared clonotypes between healthy human individuals. The naive CD8 subset, CD45RO-negative cells positively selected for CCR7, excluded terminally differentiated effector memory CD45RA+ cells. Produced via immunoSEQ multiplex PCR; TCRdb's table is partial and in-frame only. This table has more than 2 million clones, approximately 95% appearing once. Material: naive CD8+ T cells sorted from blood. Every receptor here comes from a man between 18 and 29 years old in good health.

This CDR3 is CASSYDLAYEQYF. In DNA form, the CDR3 reads TGTGCCAGCAGTTACGACTTAGCCTACGAGCAGTACTTC. V usage is TRBV6-5 and J usage is TRBJ2-7; D unclear. This CDR3 is 13 amino acids long. CDR1 MNHEY and CDR2 SVGAGI come from the germline V gene. V was clipped by 2 bases and J by 2 bases, with 7 bases between them.

The rearrangement links TRBV7-9 to TRBJ2-3; 8 positions agree with TRBD2. The germline CDR1 and CDR2 sequences are SEHNR and FQNEAQ (reference sequence). J was trimmed by 2 bases and V by 10 bases; bases with no gene match: 11. The CDR3 contains 15 residues. The CDR3: CANRASGGITDTQYF. CDR3 sequence (DNA): TGTGCCAACAGGGCCAGCGGGGGTATCACAGATACGCAGTATTTT.

In DNA form, the CDR3 reads TGTGCCAGCAGCGGCACAGGGGAGGGCAATGAGCAGTTCTTC. It yields the protein CASSGTGEGNEQFF. The chain couples TRBV13 to TRBJ2-1; D possibly matches TRBD1 or TRBD2 (7 bases each). Germline-derived CDR1 and CDR2 are PRHDT and FYEKMQ (reference sequence). This CDR3 has 14 residues. Trimming shortened V by 5 bases and J by 6 bases, and 14 bases separated the two germline ends. The full variable domain, rest sourced from reference TRBV13 and TRBJ2-1, is AAGVIQSPRHLIKEKRETATLKCYPIPRHDTVYWYQQGPGQDPQFLISFYEKMQSDKGSIPDRFSAQQFSDYHSELNMSSLELGDSALYFCASSGTGEGNEQFFGPGTRLTVL.

This clone appeared once. One end of the junction varies from germline; a read error may be responsible. At the DNA level, this CDR3 is encoded by other sequences in the same sample as well. This sequence joins TRBV4-1 and TRBJ2-2, with 13 bases fitting TRBD2. The germline gives CDR1 MGHRA, CDR2 YSYEKL. CDR3 length equals 18 residues. The CDR3 bases are TGCGCCAGCAGCCCGAGAGGACTAGCGGGAGTACGGACCGGGGAGCTGTTCTTT. It codes for CASSPRGLAGVRTGELFF.

This sequence joins TRBV27 and TRBJ2-1; D is tentatively TRBD1 or TRBD2 (5 bases each). The CDR3 consists of 15 residues. V was clipped by 6 bases and J by 4 bases, with 16 bases between them. Germline V gene sequence: CDR1 MNHEY, CDR2 SMNVEV (reference sequence). The CDR3 bases are TGTGCCAGCAGAATTATGAGCGAGGGGTACAATGAGCAGTTCTTC. Its translation: CASRIMSEGYNEQFF.

This clone was found once. J is TRBJ2-2 and V is TRBV9, with D possibly TRBD1 on 5 matching bases. V dropped 0 bases and J dropped 1 base, with 16 bases sitting between them. Germline V gene data show CDR1 as SGDLS and CDR2 as YYNGEE. CDR3 size: 18 residues. CDR3 sequence reads: CASSVARGPDRNTGELFF. The CDR3 bases are TGTGCCAGCAGCGTAGCCCGAGGACCCGACAGGAACACCGGGGAGCTGTTTTTT.

Only one count was recorded for this clone. The same CDR3 can be traced to other DNA sequences in this sample. The chain combines TRBV13 with TRBJ1-1; D remains unclear. This CDR3 contains 11 residues. From germline, CDR1 is PRHDT and CDR2 FYEKMQ (reference sequence). V was trimmed by 4 bases and J by 2 bases, leaving 2 bases between them. CDR3 region: CASSSNTEAFF. The CDR3 nucleotides read TGTGCCAGCAGCTCAAACACTGAAGCTTTCTTT. Together with reference TRBV13 and TRBJ1-1, the CDR3 gives the full variable domain: AAGVIQSPRHLIKEKRETATLKCYPIPRHDTVYWYQQGPGQDPQFLISFYEKMQSDKGSIPDRFSAQQFSDYHSELNMSSLELGDSALYFCASSSNTEAFFGQGTRLTVV.

The chain joins TRBV6-5 to TRBJ2-1; D call uncertain. Germline CDR1 MNHEY, CDR2 SVGAGI. Trimming cost V 11 bases and J 6 bases, with 17 bases left between them. This CDR3 is built from 13 residues. Here the CDR3 reads CARTRISVNEQFF. The CDR3 bases are TGTGCCCGAACTCGCATTTCGGTCAATGAGCAGTTCTTC.

About this clone itself: The junction departs from germline at one end; a sequencing error may be responsible. The chain links TRBV11-2 to TRBJ2-7, with D perhaps TRBD2 (5 bases). This CDR3 contains 15 residues. Germline CDR1 and CDR2: SGHAT and FQNNGV. CDR3 nucleotides: TGTGCCAGCAACTTAGCGCCAACGCTATACTACGAGCAGTACTTC. Amino acid sequence: CASNLAPTLYYEQYF.

This chain connects TRBV7-9 to TRBJ2-1; 9 positions agree with TRBD1. The CDR3 sequence is 15 residues long. CDR1 is SEHNR and CDR2 is FQNEAQ in the germline V gene (reference sequence). Trimming removed 5 bases from V and 8 bases from J; junction bases left unmatched: 10. CDR3 sequence (DNA): TGTGCCAGCAGCCAAACAGGGGGCAAGGTCTATGAGCAGTTCTTC. This translates into CASSQTGGKVYEQFF.

This chain connects TRBV4-3 to TRBJ1-4; D might be TRBD1 (5 bases). Germline values: CDR1 LGHNA, CDR2 YSLEER. Trimming pared 4 bases from V and 7 bases from J, leaving 19 bases between. The length of the CDR3 is 16 residues. The CDR3 DNA sequence: TGCGCCAGCAGCCTTAGCCGGGACCTAGGTAGTGAAAAACTGTTTTTT. Encoded protein: CASSLSRDLGSEKLFF.

Note on this clone: Other DNA sequences within the sample encode an identical CDR3. The CDR3 nucleotides read TGCAGCGTGGAGGGACTAGCGAGCCAAGAGACCCAGTACTTC. Protein product: CSVEGLASQETQYF. The chain couples TRBV29-1 to TRBJ2-5, with 10 positions matching TRBD2. The CDR3 sequence is 14 residues long. V lost 6 bases and J lost 1; bases outside the gene matches: 5. Germline V lookup: CDR1 SQVTM, CDR2 ANQGSEA.

The gene calls are TRBV7-9 and TRBJ2-1; 14 nucleotides align to TRBD2. V was clipped by 5 bases and J by 6 bases; unmatched bases: 12. The CDR3 runs to 18 residues. CDR1 is SEHNR, CDR2 FQNEAQ, per germline (reference sequence). CDR3 sequence: CASSPSGTSGSAVNEQFF. The CDR3 nucleotides read TGTGCCAGCAGCCCCTCCGGGACTAGCGGGAGTGCGGTCAATGAGCAGTTCTTC.

A word on this clone: Other DNA sequences in the same sample also yield this CDR3. The chain is built from TRBV27 and TRBJ2-1, with D possibly TRBD2 on 5 matching bases. This CDR3 is 13 amino acids long. The V end lost 4 bases, the J end lost 4 bases, and 8 bases lay between the germline ends. CDR1 is MNHEY, CDR2 SMNVEV, per germline (reference sequence). CDR3 sequence: CASSWTSYNEQFF. CDR3 coding DNA: TGTGCCAGCAGTTGGACTTCGTACAATGAGCAGTTCTTC.

The chain combines TRBV6-1 with TRBJ2-7, with D tentatively TRBD1 (5 bases). V lost 1 base to trimming and J lost 5 bases, with 15 bases between them. Germline CDR1 MNHNS, CDR2 SASEGT. This CDR3 is 15 amino acids long. The CDR3 DNA reads as TGTGCCAGCAGTGAAGACTACGCAGGGTTTGACGAGCAGTACTTC. Translation: CASSEDYAGFDEQYF.

This clone came up a few times. V is TRBV7-9 and J is TRBJ2-7; D gene unclear. V was pared by 6 bases and J by 9 bases, with 15 bases between. CDR1 and CDR2 from the germline V gene are SEHNR and FQNEAQ (reference sequence). The CDR3 extends over 12 amino acids. For the CDR3, the DNA is TGTGCCAGCAGTGAGGACCCCATGGGGCAGTACTTC. This translates into CASSEDPMGQYF.

The chain joins TRBV4-2 to TRBJ2-5; D unresolved. Germline V gene lookup returns CDR1 LGHNA and CDR2 YNFKEQ. This CDR3 region has 14 residues. V shed 0 bases and J shed 1 base, with 6 bases lying between them. This chain's CDR3 is CASSQEMLQETQYF. The CDR3 region has the DNA TGTGCCAGCAGCCAAGAAATGCTCCAAGAGACCCAGTACTTC.

This clone was recorded only once. The rearrangement joins TRBV27 to TRBJ2-1; TRBD1 matches 9 bases. The germline CDR1 and CDR2 sequences are MNHEY and SMNVEV (reference sequence). V trimming: 3 bases; J trimming: 0 bases; junction bases outside the gene matches: 12. The CDR3 runs 19 residues. In nucleotides, the CDR3 is TGTGCCAGCAGTTTTTGGGGACAGGGAGGAGAGGGCTCCTACAATGAGCAGTTCTTC. The encoded protein is CASSFWGQGGEGSYNEQFF.

In its sample, this clone was seen once. The rearrangement links TRBV2 to TRBJ2-3, with D unclear. The ends were cut back, 4 bases at V and 0 bases at J, with 11 bases in the middle. The CDR3 loop spans 15 amino acids. Per the germline V gene, CDR1 is SNHLY and CDR2 is FYNNEI. The CDR3 DNA reads as TGTGCCAGCAGTGGGTGGCGGAGTAGCACAGATACGCAGTATTTT. Amino acid sequence: CASSGWRSSTDTQYF.

The rearrangement joins TRBV10-3 to TRBJ2-5, with 9 bases identical to TRBD2. The CDR3 consists of 15 residues. Germline CDR1 and CDR2: ENHRY and SYGVKD. With V trimmed by 6 bases and J by 5 bases, 10 bases remained unmatched. The chain's CDR3 is CAISSGTSLGETQYF. Here the CDR3 DNA reads TGTGCCATCAGCTCCGGGACTAGCCTGGGGGAGACCCAGTACTTC.

The chain uses TRBV28 and TRBJ2-1; D could derive from TRBD1 or TRBD2 (6 bases each). This CDR3 spans 16 amino acids. CDR1 and CDR2 from the germline V gene are MDHEN and SYDVKM. The V gene lost 6 bases and the J gene lost 6 bases, with 21 bases spanning the gap. Here the CDR3 DNA reads TGTGCCAGCAGATCACTCTCCGGGGGCCCGCGCAATGAGCAGTTCTTC. Its translation is CASRSLSGGPRNEQFF.

The chain links TRBV4-2 to TRBJ2-7; D not resolved. Germline CDR1 and CDR2: LGHNA and YNFKEQ. The V end was cut by 2 bases, the J end by 2 bases, with 7 bases between. The CDR3 sequence is 13 residues long. CDR3 residues: CASSQRATYEQYF. In DNA form, the CDR3 reads TGTGCCAGCAGCCAAAGGGCCACCTACGAGCAGTACTTC.

V gene TRBV5-6 combines with J gene TRBJ2-5; 7 bases match TRBD2. Germline lookup yields CDR1 SGHDT and CDR2 YYEEEE. Germline trimming cut 4 bases from V and 2 bases from J; bases unmatched to any gene: 5. The CDR3 loop spans 14 amino acids. CDR3 nucleotides: TGTGCCAGCAGCCTGAAGCGGGGACAAGAGACCCAGTACTTC. Amino acid sequence: CASSLKRGQETQYF.

The chain is built from TRBV5-6 and TRBJ2-7; D call uncertain. Germline values: CDR1 SGHDT, CDR2 YYEEEE. CDR3 size: 13 residues. Trimming removed 0 bases from V and 3 bases from J, with 7 bases in between. The CDR3 coding sequence is TGTGCCAGCAGCTTGGAATATGACTACGAGCAGTACTTC. Its protein is CASSLEYDYEQYF. Using reference TRBV5-6 and TRBJ2-7 for the parts outside the CDR3, the full variable domain is DAGVTQSPTHLIKTRGQQVTLRCSPKSGHDTVSWYQQALGQGPQFIFQYYEEEERQRGNFPDRFSGHQFPNYSSELNVNALLLGDSALYLCASSLEYDYEQYFGPGTRLTVT.

This rearrangement joins TRBV4-3 to TRBJ2-7, with a possible D match to TRBD2 (5 bases). The germline V and J ends were trimmed by 3 bases and 3 bases, with 9 bases remaining between them. The CDR3 has 13 amino acids. Germline V CDR1 and CDR2: LGHNA, YSLEER. CDR3 loop: CASSQIGSYEQYF. The CDR3 region has the DNA TGCGCCAGCAGCCAGATAGGGAGCTACGAGCAGTACTTC.